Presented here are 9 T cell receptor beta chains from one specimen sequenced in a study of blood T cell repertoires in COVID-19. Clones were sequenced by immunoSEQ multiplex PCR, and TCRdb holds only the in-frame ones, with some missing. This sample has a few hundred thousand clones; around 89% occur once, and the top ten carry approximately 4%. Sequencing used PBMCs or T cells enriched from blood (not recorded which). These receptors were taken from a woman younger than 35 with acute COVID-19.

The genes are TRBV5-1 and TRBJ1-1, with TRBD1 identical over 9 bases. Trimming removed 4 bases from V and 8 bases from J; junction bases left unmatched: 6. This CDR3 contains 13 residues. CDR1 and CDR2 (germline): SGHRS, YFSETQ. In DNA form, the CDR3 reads TGCGCCAGCAGCATAGGGACAGGGAAGGAAGCTTTCTTT. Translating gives CASSIGTGKEAFF.

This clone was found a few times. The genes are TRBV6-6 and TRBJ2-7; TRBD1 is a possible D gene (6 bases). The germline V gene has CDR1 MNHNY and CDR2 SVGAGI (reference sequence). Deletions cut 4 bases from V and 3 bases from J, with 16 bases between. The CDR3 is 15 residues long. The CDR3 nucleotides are TGTGCCAGCAGTTCCATTGGGACATATCGCTACGAGCAGTACTTC. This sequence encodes CASSSIGTYRYEQYF.

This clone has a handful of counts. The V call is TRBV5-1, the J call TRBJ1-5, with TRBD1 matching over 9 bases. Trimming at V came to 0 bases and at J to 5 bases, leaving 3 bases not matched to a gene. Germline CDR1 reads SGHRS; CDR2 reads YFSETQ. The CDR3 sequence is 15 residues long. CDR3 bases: TGCGCCAGCAGCTTGGACAGGGGGCGCGATCAGCCCCAGCATTTT. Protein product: CASSLDRGRDQPQHF.

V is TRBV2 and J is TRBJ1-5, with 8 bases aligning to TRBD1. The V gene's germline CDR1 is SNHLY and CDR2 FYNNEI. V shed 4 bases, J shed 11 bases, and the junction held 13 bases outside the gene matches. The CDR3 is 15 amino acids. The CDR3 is CASSGGTGPPQAQHF. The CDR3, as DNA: TGTGCCAGCAGTGGAGGGACAGGACCTCCTCAAGCCCAGCATTTT.

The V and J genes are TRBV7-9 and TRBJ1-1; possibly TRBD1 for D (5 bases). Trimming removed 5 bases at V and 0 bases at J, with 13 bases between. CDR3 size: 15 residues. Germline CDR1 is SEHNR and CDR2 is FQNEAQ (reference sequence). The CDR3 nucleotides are TGTGCCAGCAGCATCCGACAGTTTTTGAACACTGAAGCTTTCTTT. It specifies CASSIRQFLNTEAFF.

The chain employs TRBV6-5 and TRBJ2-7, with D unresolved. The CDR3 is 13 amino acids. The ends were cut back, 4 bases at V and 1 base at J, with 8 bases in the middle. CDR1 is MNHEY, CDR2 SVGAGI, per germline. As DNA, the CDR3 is TGTGCCAGCAGTTCCGACTCGTCCTACGAGCAGTACTTC. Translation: CASSSDSSYEQYF.

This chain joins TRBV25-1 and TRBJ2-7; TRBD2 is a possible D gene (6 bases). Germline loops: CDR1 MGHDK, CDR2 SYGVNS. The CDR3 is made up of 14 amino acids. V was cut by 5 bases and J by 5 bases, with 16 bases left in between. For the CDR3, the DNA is TGTGCCAGCAGTTCAATAGGAGGGTATCACGAGCAGTACTTC. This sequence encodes CASSSIGGYHEQYF.

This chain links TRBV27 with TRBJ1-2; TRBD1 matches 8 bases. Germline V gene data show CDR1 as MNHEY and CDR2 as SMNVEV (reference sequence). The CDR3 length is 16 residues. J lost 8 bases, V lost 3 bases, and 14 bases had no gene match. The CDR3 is CASSFRKDRVWRGYTF. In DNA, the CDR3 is TGTGCCAGCAGTTTTCGAAAGGACAGGGTTTGGAGGGGCTACACCTTC.

CDR3: CASSLGPAGLYNEQFF. CDR3 in DNA: TGTGCCAGCAGCTTAGGGCCAGCGGGGTTGTACAATGAGCAGTTCTTC. The gene calls are TRBV11-1 and TRBJ2-1; 7 bases fit TRBD2. Per the germline V gene, CDR1 is SGHAT and CDR2 is FQDESV (reference sequence). There are 16 residues in the CDR3. J was trimmed by 4 bases and V by 1 base; bases with no gene match: 7.